These 23 T cell receptor beta chains share one sample of origin, sequenced in a study of cytomegalovirus exposure and HLA in healthy donors. Researchers ran the PCR with 60 Vbeta and 13 Jbeta primers. The table came from immunoSEQ multiplex PCR; TCRdb's copy has only in-frame clones and leaves some out. The sample contains tens of thousands of clones, roughly 79% of which appear only once. The sequencing input was PBMCs. The receptors were gathered from a male donor in good health and CMV-seropositive.

The V call is TRBV6-1, the J call TRBJ1-5; TRBD1 is a possible D gene (5 bases). The CDR3 totals 14 residues. Trimming stripped 8 bases from V and 0 bases from J, with 11 bases between. Germline-derived CDR1 and CDR2 are MNHNS and SASEGT. The CDR3 bases are TGTGCCAGCGGGAGGGGCTATAGCAATCAGCCCCAGCATTTT. It yields the protein CASGRGYSNQPQHF.

The chain combines TRBV4-2 with TRBJ2-5, with TRBD2 matching 11 bases. The end of the DNA is better explained by TRBJ2-7, so the J call may be wrong. The length of the CDR3 is 15 residues. CDR1 LGHNA and CDR2 YNFKEQ come from the germline V gene. CDR3 nucleotide sequence: TGTGCCAGCAGCCCCCGGACTAGCGGGTCCTACGAGCAGTACTTC. Its translation is CASSPRTSGSYEQYF.

This chain links TRBV5-1 with TRBJ2-3; 15 bases map to TRBD2. The CDR3 has 17 amino acids. Germline V gene sequence: CDR1 SGHRS, CDR2 YFSETQ. V gave up 7 bases and J gave up 8 bases; unmatched junction bases: 14. CDR3 amino acids: CASGPGTSGRLRRTQYF. In DNA, the CDR3 is TGCGCCAGCGGTCCCGGGACTAGCGGGAGGCTGAGGCGTACGCAGTATTTT.

As to this clone: A read error may account for a junction end that differs from germline. This sequence joins TRBV11-2 and TRBJ2-5; TRBD2 agrees at 8 bases. The CDR3 runs 14 residues. CDR1 is SGHAT, CDR2 FQNNGV, per germline. The CDR3 reads CASSLRLAGETQHF. The CDR3 coding sequence is TGTGCCAGCAGCTTACGCCTAGCGGGCGAGACCCAGCACTTC.

A few counts support this clone. V usage is TRBV4-2 and J usage is TRBJ2-3; 8 nucleotides match TRBD1. With V trimmed by 5 bases and J by 4 bases, 11 bases remained unmatched. CDR1 LGHNA and CDR2 YNFKEQ come from the germline V gene. This CDR3 is built from 16 residues. The CDR3 DNA sequence: TGTGCCAGCAGCTTTGTCGGACAGGGAGGTGCAGATACGCAGTATTTT. Protein: CASSFVGQGGADTQYF.

The chain joins TRBV5-7 to TRBJ2-3; 8 bases agree with TRBD2. TRBV5-7 is sorted into the ORF group, with uncertain function. CDR3 size: 17 residues. V lost 0 bases to trimming and J lost 5 bases; unmatched junction nucleotides: 11. The CDR3: CASSLAPRTSLQDTQYF. CDR3 nucleotides: TGTGCCAGCAGCTTGGCCCCCCGGACTAGCCTTCAAGATACGCAGTATTTT.

The count of this clone is one. V gene TRBV18 combines with J gene TRBJ2-5; weak D call: TRBD1 (5 bases). V was shortened by 2 bases and J by 2 bases, with 12 bases between the two germline ends. The CDR3 runs to 15 residues. Germline loops: CDR1 KGHSH, CDR2 LQKENI. The CDR3 nucleotides are TGTGCCAGCTCACCAACGTCAGGGCGGCAAGAGACCCAGTACTTC. Its translation is CASSPTSGRQETQYF.

The V gene is TRBV19, the J gene TRBJ2-3; D may be TRBD1 (5 bases). Per the germline V gene, CDR1 is LNHDA and CDR2 is SQIVND (reference sequence). The V end lost 8 bases, the J end lost 4 bases, and 10 bases lay between the germline ends. This CDR3 contains 12 residues. As DNA, the CDR3 is TGTGCCAGTGGGTGGGGCCCAGATACGCAGTATTTT. This codes for CASGWGPDTQYF.

The chain uses TRBV7-2 and TRBJ1-1; D gene unclear. V lost 5 bases and J 1 base, leaving 11 bases between the germline ends. The CDR3 covers 14 residues. Germline CDR1 SGHTA, CDR2 FQGNSA. The CDR3 DNA follows: TGTGCCAGCAGCATGAGCTACGGGAACACTGAAGCTTTCTTT. As protein: CASSMSYGNTEAFF.

V usage is TRBV27 and J usage is TRBJ2-1, with 9 bases fitting TRBD2. Unmatched junction bases numbered 6, after V lost 5 bases and J lost 4 bases. The CDR3 consists of 15 residues. Germline CDR1 is MNHEY and CDR2 is SMNVEV (reference sequence). CDR3 sequence (DNA): TGTGCCAGCAGTCCCCCTAGCGGGATGTACAATGAGCAGTTCTTC. This gives the protein CASSPPSGMYNEQFF.

This chain connects TRBV19 to TRBJ2-7; D unresolved. The CDR3 is made up of 13 amino acids. CDR1 is LNHDA and CDR2 is SQIVND in the germline V gene (reference sequence). The ends were cut back, 5 bases at V and 2 bases at J, with 10 bases in the middle. The chain's CDR3 is CASSVAVPYEQYF. Written as DNA, the CDR3 is TGTGCCAGTAGTGTCGCAGTCCCCTACGAGCAGTACTTC. Supplemented by reference TRBV19 and TRBJ2-7, the full variable domain reads DGGITQSPKYLFRKEGQNVTLSCEQNLNHDAMYWYRQDPGQGLRLIYYSQIVNDFQKGDIAEGYSVSREKKESFPLTVTSAQKNPTAFYLCASSVAVPYEQYFGPGTRLTVT.

J is TRBJ1-2 and V is TRBV27, with a tentative D call TRBD1 (5 bases). V was pared by 2 bases and J by 4 bases, with 14 bases between. The length of the CDR3 is 15 residues. CDR1 and CDR2 from the germline V gene are MNHEY and SMNVEV (reference sequence). The CDR3 reads CASSLHRGNPYGYTF. The CDR3, as DNA: TGTGCCAGCAGTTTACACCGGGGGAACCCCTATGGCTACACCTTC.

The chain joins TRBV7-9 to TRBJ1-2, with D perhaps TRBD1 (5 bases). There are 15 residues in the CDR3. V was clipped by 3 bases and J by 2 bases, with 13 bases between them. Per germline, CDR1 SEHNR and CDR2 FQNEAQ (reference sequence). CDR3 region: CASSFGQGQNYGYTF. CDR3 coding DNA: TGTGCCAGCAGCTTCGGGCAGGGCCAAAACTATGGCTACACCTTC.

This clone appeared a few times. The rearrangement links TRBV6-1 to TRBJ1-1; TRBD1 matches at 7 bases. This CDR3 is 15 amino acids long. Germline-derived CDR1 and CDR2 are MNHNS and SASEGT. Trimming removed 6 bases from V and 1 base from J; junction bases left unmatched: 8. The CDR3 here is CASRRLQGENTEAFF. As DNA, the CDR3 is TGTGCCAGCAGACGCCTCCAGGGGGAGAACACTGAAGCTTTCTTT.

The rearrangement links TRBV19 to TRBJ2-1, with TRBD2 matching over 7 bases. From germline, CDR1 is LNHDA and CDR2 SQIVND (reference sequence). There are 15 residues in the CDR3. The trim removed 5 bases at V and 4 bases at J, leaving 8 bases unmatched. The CDR3 nucleotides read TGTGCCAGTAGTTGGGGGGGGAGGGGTTACAATGAGCAGTTCTTC. Its translation is CASSWGGRGYNEQFF. Supplemented by reference TRBV19 and TRBJ2-1, the full variable domain reads DGGITQSPKYLFRKEGQNVTLSCEQNLNHDAMYWYRQDPGQGLRLIYYSQIVNDFQKGDIAEGYSVSREKKESFPLTVTSAQKNPTAFYLCASSWGGRGYNEQFFGPGTRLTVL.

The J gene is TRBJ2-5, the V gene TRBV28; the D gene is possibly TRBD2 (6 bases). Matching the DNA end better, TRBJ2-7 makes the J call doubtful. CDR3 length: 14 residues. Germline loops: CDR1 MDHEN, CDR2 SYDVKM. The CDR3 region is CASSFRGLSYEQYF. The CDR3 DNA sequence: TGTGCCAGCAGTTTCCGGGGACTCTCCTACGAGCAGTACTTC.

V usage is TRBV6-1 and J usage is TRBJ2-5; 9 nucleotides match TRBD1. The CDR3 extends over 15 amino acids. In germline, CDR1 is MNHNS, CDR2 SASEGT. Trimming at V came to 2 bases and at J to 5 bases, leaving 6 bases not matched to a gene. CDR3 region: CASSEYSGTGETQYF. The CDR3 DNA reads TGTGCCAGCAGTGAATACTCCGGGACAGGGGAGACCCAGTACTTC.

The V call is TRBV7-2, the J call TRBJ2-7; 9 nucleotides agree with TRBD1. In germline, CDR1 is SGHTA, CDR2 FQGNSA. This CDR3 has 14 residues. The ends lost 4 bases at V and 3 bases at J; junction bases unmatched: 4. CDR3 in DNA: TGTGCCAGCAGCTCCGGGACAGGGTTCTACGAGCAGTACTTC. This sequence encodes CASSSGTGFYEQYF.

This clone was counted only a few times. DNA for the CDR3: TGTGCCAGCATCTCACTGGGGGGGGAGCAGTACTTC. The encoded protein is CASISLGGEQYF. The gene calls are TRBV5-4 and TRBJ2-7, with 7 nucleotides matching TRBD2. The CDR3 consists of 12 residues. Germline V gives CDR1 SGHNT, CDR2 YYREEE (reference sequence). The junction had 7 bases not matched to a gene; V was cut back by 6 bases and J by 7 bases.

The V and J genes are TRBV4-1 and TRBJ1-5; maybe TRBD1 (5 bases). V lost 0 bases, J lost 6 bases, and 12 bases lay in between. The V gene's germline CDR1 is MGHRA and CDR2 YSYEKL. CDR3 length equals 15 residues. CDR3 sequence: CASSQDGQRGQPQHF. DNA of the CDR3: TGCGCCAGCAGCCAAGACGGACAAAGGGGTCAGCCCCAGCATTTT.

This clone was detected a few times. The chain links TRBV19 to TRBJ1-1; TRBD1 matches at 9 bases. Germline V lookup: CDR1 LNHDA, CDR2 SQIVND (reference sequence). The CDR3 extends over 12 amino acids. After removal of 4 bases from V and 7 bases from J, the junction contained 1 base not matched to a gene. CDR3 protein: CASSRDRVEAFF. CDR3 coding DNA: TGTGCCAGTAGTAGGGACAGGGTTGAAGCTTTCTTT.

This chain connects TRBV5-1 to TRBJ2-5; perhaps TRBD2 as D (5 bases). TRBJ2-7 matches the DNA end more closely, so the J call is doubtful. The CDR3 consists of 13 residues. Germline lookup yields CDR1 SGHRS and CDR2 YFSETQ. Here the CDR3 reads CASSLGGGGEQYF. The CDR3 coding sequence is TGCGCCAGCAGCTTGGGAGGAGGCGGCGAGCAGTACTTC.

The chain combines TRBV5-5 with TRBJ1-2; TRBD1 agrees at 10 bases. The germline gives CDR1 SGHKS, CDR2 YYEKEE (reference sequence). The CDR3 loop spans 14 amino acids. Unmatched junction bases numbered 2, after V lost 0 bases and J lost 6 bases. Written as DNA, the CDR3 is TGTGCCAGCAGCTTGGAGACAGGGGGCAATGGCTACACCTTC. It codes for CASSLETGGNGYTF.